The 30 T cell receptor beta chains below were found in one sample sequenced in a study of T-cell reconstitution after alpha-beta-depleted transplantation in children. The authors prepared the TCRbeta library with unique molecular identifiers. TCRdb reanalysed the PCR reads using MiXCR and keeps one entry per CDR3 protein. The sample lists roughly 350,000 distinct CDR3 sequences, 10% occurring once. The source was PBMCs from the stem cell graft donor, collected from the stem cell graft. These receptors were taken from a human donor who donated a stem cell graft to a child with acute lymphoblastic leukemia.

The gene calls are TRBV4-3 and TRBJ1-4; 12 nucleotides match TRBD1. The V gene end was trimmed by 4 bases and the J gene end by 12 bases; junction bases not matched to a gene: 9. CDR1 LGHNA and CDR2 YSLEER come from the germline V gene. This CDR3 contains 15 residues. The CDR3 nucleotides read TGCGCCAGCAGCCTCAGGGGACAGGGGGCAGGAGAACTGTTTTTT. This translates into CASSLRGQGAGELFF.

This clonotype was observed at least ten times. The rearrangement uses TRBV7-2 and TRBJ2-1, with 11 bases matching TRBD2. J gave up 2 bases and V 6 bases, and 0 bases lay outside the gene matches. CDR1 SGHTA and CDR2 FQGNSA come from the germline V gene. The CDR3 has 14 residues. The CDR3 here is CASSSGRAYNEQFF. CDR3 sequence (DNA): TGTGCCAGCAGTAGCGGGAGGGCCTACAATGAGCAGTTCTTC.

In its sample, this clonotype was seen a few times. The chain is built from TRBV24-1 and TRBJ2-1, with 8 bases fitting TRBD2. The CDR3 loop spans 16 amino acids. V gave up 5 bases and J gave up 0 bases; unmatched junction bases: 5. Germline lookup yields CDR1 KGHDR and CDR2 SFDVKD. The DNA of the CDR3 is TGTGCCACCAGTGGGTTCAGCGGGAGCTCCTACAATGAGCAGTTCTTC. It codes for CATSGFSGSSYNEQFF.

The chain links TRBV3-1 to TRBJ2-7, with a possible D match to TRBD2 (6 bases). Germline lookup yields CDR1 LGHDT and CDR2 YNNKEL (reference sequence). Trimming cost V 4 bases and J 0 bases, with 10 bases left between them. The CDR3 runs 14 residues. The CDR3 sequence: CASSPWRDSYEQYF. CDR3 bases: TGTGCCAGCAGCCCATGGCGGGACTCCTACGAGCAGTACTTC.

The chain joins TRBV19 to TRBJ2-5, with TRBD2 as a possible D gene (6 bases). V shed 3 bases and J shed 0 bases, with 11 bases lying between them. The CDR3 is 15 amino acids. The germline gives CDR1 LNHDA, CDR2 SQIVND (reference sequence). The CDR3 here is CASSMVGGDQETQYF. CDR3 nucleotides: TGTGCCAGTAGTATGGTCGGGGGTGACCAAGAGACCCAGTACTTC. The full variable domain, rest sourced from reference TRBV19 and TRBJ2-5, is DGGITQSPKYLFRKEGQNVTLSCEQNLNHDAMYWYRQDPGQGLRLIYYSQIVNDFQKGDIAEGYSVSREKKESFPLTVTSAQKNPTAFYLCASSMVGGDQETQYFGPGTRLLVL.

This rearrangement joins TRBV27 to TRBJ1-4, with TRBD1 as a possible D gene (6 bases). Between the trimmed V and J ends, which lost 8 bases and 7 bases, there was a span of 17 bases. The CDR3 sequence is 14 residues long. Germline values: CDR1 MNHEY, CDR2 SMNVEV (reference sequence). The CDR3: CASRSGASPEKLFF. The CDR3 DNA follows: TGTGCCAGCCGGTCGGGGGCTTCGCCTGAAAAACTGTTTTTT.

This clonotype was picked up a small number of times. V gene TRBV5-1 combines with J gene TRBJ2-1; 8 nucleotides match TRBD2. V was clipped by 5 bases and J by 8 bases; unmatched bases: 12. Germline V CDR1 and CDR2: SGHRS, YFSETQ. CDR3 size: 15 residues. This chain's CDR3 is CASSRVSGSYDEQFF. The CDR3 DNA reads TGCGCCAGCAGTAGGGTGAGCGGGAGTTATGATGAGCAGTTCTTC.

This clonotype was recorded a few times. The rearrangement uses TRBV12-5 and TRBJ2-2; D remains unclear. Per the germline V gene, CDR1 is LGHNT and CDR2 is FRNRAP. Between the trimmed V and J ends, which lost 0 bases and 11 bases, there was a span of 10 bases. The CDR3 is 13 residues long. CDR3 in DNA: TGTGCTAGTGGTTTGGTACCCCATGGAGAGCTGTTTTTT. Residues: CASGLVPHGELFF.

This clonotype was seen a few times. V usage is TRBV7-2 and J usage is TRBJ2-7, with 14 bases identical to TRBD2. This CDR3 has 20 residues. Germline V gives CDR1 SGHTA, CDR2 FQGNSA. With 1 base clipped from V and 2 bases from J, the junction kept 13 bases outside the gene matches. CDR3 region: CASSLVLAGTSGRSAYEQYF. CDR3 coding DNA: TGTGCCAGCAGCTTAGTGCTTGCCGGGACTAGCGGGAGATCGGCCTACGAGCAGTACTTC.

This clonotype has a handful of counts. The rearrangement joins TRBV5-1 to TRBJ2-1; TRBD2 aligns across 13 bases. The germline gives CDR1 SGHRS, CDR2 YFSETQ. The CDR3 is 20 residues long. The J segment lost 1 base and the V segment lost 1 base, leaving 11 bases of the junction unmatched. This chain's CDR3 is CASSLSLRTSGRGSYNEQFF. Written as DNA, the CDR3 is TGCGCCAGCAGCTTGTCCCTCCGGACTAGCGGGAGAGGGTCCTACAATGAGCAGTTCTTC.

This chain links TRBV5-4 with TRBJ1-2; D gene unclear. Deletions cut 0 bases from V and 0 bases from J, with 6 bases between. The CDR3 runs 14 residues. CDR1 is SGHNT and CDR2 is YYREEE in the germline V gene (reference sequence). The CDR3 region is CASSLVVANYGYTF. In nucleotides, the CDR3 is TGTGCCAGCAGCTTGGTTGTTGCTAACTATGGCTACACCTTC.

This clonotype occurred a few times. The V gene is TRBV20-1, the J gene TRBJ2-1; possibly TRBD2 for D (6 bases). V was pared by 2 bases and J by 3 bases, with 11 bases between. CDR3 length: 14 residues. CDR1 is DFQATT and CDR2 is SNEGSKA in the germline V gene (reference sequence). The DNA of the CDR3 is TGCAGTGCTAGATCCCGGCGGGGCTACAATGAGCAGTTCTTC. It yields the protein CSARSRRGYNEQFF.

The chain employs TRBV12-3 or TRBV12-4 and TRBJ1-4; no clear D gene. The CDR3 sequence is 13 residues long. V lost 5 bases and J lost 10, with 14 bases in between. The CDR3: CASSDDLKGKLFF. CDR3 sequence (DNA): TGTGCCAGCAGTGACGACCTGAAGGGAAAACTGTTTTTT.

Turning to this clonotype: This clone may be a read error of a much larger clone one base away. The chain combines TRBV7-9 with TRBJ2-1; D perhaps matches TRBD2 (6 bases). The V gene's germline CDR1 is SEHNR and CDR2 FQNEAQ (reference sequence). V lost 3 bases to trimming and J lost 0 bases, with 9 bases between them. This CDR3 comprises 15 residues. CDR3 loop: CASSFAGSSYNEQFF. CDR3 nucleotide sequence: TGTGCCAGCAGCTTCGCGGGGAGCTCCTACAATGAGCAGTTCTTC.

This clonotype was seen more than once but under ten times. The chain employs TRBV2 and TRBJ1-2; 9 nucleotides agree with TRBD1. Germline CDR1 SNHLY, CDR2 FYNNEI. J lost 4 bases, V lost 3 bases, and 9 bases had no gene match. This CDR3 comprises 16 residues. CDR3 loop: CASSEQGTGLGYGYTF. As DNA, the CDR3 is TGTGCCAGCAGTGAGCAGGGGACAGGGCTCGGCTATGGCTACACCTTC.

In its sample, this clonotype was seen a few times. CDR3 residues: CSARVAGRGTDTQYF. The CDR3 DNA follows: TGCAGTGCTAGAGTAGCGGGGAGAGGGACAGATACGCAGTATTTT. The chain joins TRBV20-1 to TRBJ2-3, with 8 bases lining up with TRBD2. CDR1 and CDR2 (germline): DFQATT, SNEGSKA (reference sequence). V was clipped by 1 base and J by 3 bases; unmatched bases: 6. The CDR3 is 15 amino acids.

This chain uses TRBV27 with TRBJ2-1, with 10 positions matching TRBD2. In germline, CDR1 is MNHEY, CDR2 SMNVEV (reference sequence). The CDR3 loop spans 14 amino acids. The V gene end was trimmed by 9 bases and the J gene end by 4 bases; junction bases not matched to a gene: 6. The CDR3 sequence: CASSSGGIYNEQFF. CDR3 DNA sequence: TGTGCCAGTTCTAGCGGGGGTATATACAATGAGCAGTTCTTC.

Written as DNA, the CDR3 is TGCGCCAGCAGCCGCATCGGGACTAGCGAGAGGGAGACCCAGTACTTC. Its protein product is CASSRIGTSERETQYF. This chain links TRBV5-1 with TRBJ2-5; 10 nucleotides agree with TRBD2. CDR1 and CDR2 (germline): SGHRS, YFSETQ. With V trimmed by 4 bases and J by 5 bases, 11 bases remained unmatched. The CDR3 is 16 residues long.

There are a few counts of this clonotype. This chain uses TRBV25-1 with TRBJ2-5; 11 bases map to TRBD2. With V trimmed by 2 bases and J by 5 bases, 7 bases remained unmatched. The CDR3 runs to 16 residues. Germline V gene data show CDR1 as MGHDK and CDR2 as SYGVNS. The DNA for the CDR3 is TGTGCCAGCAGTGAAACACTAGCGGGAGCGTGGGAGACCCAGTACTTC. Its protein is CASSETLAGAWETQYF.

This clonotype was observed at least ten times. The chain couples TRBV4-1 to TRBJ2-6; D may match TRBD1 or TRBD2 (5 bases each). From germline, CDR1 is MGHRA and CDR2 YSYEKL. The ends were cut back, 3 bases at V and 4 bases at J, with 13 bases in the middle. This CDR3 is built from 16 residues. The CDR3 spells CASSQTIGDGANVLTF. In DNA, the CDR3 is TGCGCCAGCAGCCAGACCATCGGGGACGGGGCCAACGTCCTGACTTTC.

This clonotype was seen a few times. The V call is TRBV7-9, the J call TRBJ1-2, with 8 bases fitting TRBD1. Trimming at V came to 1 base and at J to 8 bases, leaving 9 bases not matched to a gene. The CDR3 consists of 15 residues. The germline V gene encodes CDR1 SEHNR and CDR2 FQNEAQ (reference sequence). The CDR3 coding sequence is TGTGCCAGCAGCTTAGGCGTCCAGGGGGCGAAAGGCTACACCTTC. It translates to CASSLGVQGAKGYTF.

This clonotype was seen at least ten times. This rearrangement joins TRBV5-1 to TRBJ2-7; 9 bases line up with TRBD1. The V segment lost 6 bases and the J segment 0 bases; nucleotides outside the gene matches: 4. Germline CDR1 reads SGHRS; CDR2 reads YFSETQ. The length of the CDR3 is 14 residues. The chain's CDR3 is CASTETGGSYEQYF. CDR3 DNA: TGCGCCAGCACTGAGACAGGGGGCTCCTACGAGCAGTACTTC.

In its sample, this clonotype was seen many times. This chain joins TRBV7-3 and TRBJ2-3; perhaps TRBD2 as D (6 bases). The V end lost 4 bases, the J end lost 1 base, and 12 bases lay between the germline ends. CDR1 SGHTA and CDR2 FQGTGA come from the germline V gene. CDR3 length: 15 residues. The CDR3 sequence: CASSSQTSGTDTQYF. The CDR3 DNA sequence: TGTGCCAGCAGCTCCCAGACTAGTGGCACAGATACGCAGTATTTT.

This clonotype has more than one count but fewer than ten. The J gene is TRBJ2-7, the V gene TRBV9; the D gene could be TRBD1 or TRBD2 (6 bases each). CDR1 is SGDLS and CDR2 is YYNGEE in the germline V gene. The V and J ends lost 5 bases and 3 bases respectively, with 24 bases between them. CDR3 length equals 17 residues. The CDR3 DNA reads as TGTGCCAGCAGTGCAGGGGAGGCGCGGGCGGCGGACTACGAGCAGTACTTC. It encodes CASSAGEARAADYEQYF. The full variable domain, completed using reference TRBV9 and TRBJ2-7, is DSGVTQTPKHLITATGQRVTLRCSPRSGDLSVYWYQQSLDQGLQFLIQYYNGEERAKGNILERFSAQQFPDLHSELNLSSLELGDSALYFCASSAGEARAADYEQYFGPGTRLTVT.

This clonotype came up many times. The J gene is TRBJ2-6, the V gene TRBV5-1; D possibly corresponds to TRBD1 (5 bases). Trimming stripped 3 bases from V and 7 bases from J, with 11 bases between. This CDR3 has 14 residues. Germline CDR1 SGHRS, CDR2 YFSETQ. The CDR3 DNA is TGCGCCAGCAGCTCGGTAGGGGCAGCCAACGTCCTGACTTTC. Its translation: CASSSVGAANVLTF.

This clonotype was counted between two and nine times. The chain employs TRBV27 and TRBJ2-2, with D uncertain. Between the trimmed V and J ends, which lost 3 bases and 5 bases, there was a span of 13 bases. CDR3 length: 15 residues. CDR1 is MNHEY and CDR2 is SMNVEV in the germline V gene (reference sequence). In DNA form, the CDR3 reads TGTGCCAGCAGTTTTGACCCCGACCTGACCGGGGAGCTGTTTTTT. As protein: CASSFDPDLTGELFF.

The chain carries TRBV4-2 and TRBJ2-3; 8 bases line up with TRBD2. The V segment lost 1 base and the J segment 2 bases; nucleotides outside the gene matches: 11. The CDR3 is made up of 18 amino acids. Germline CDR1 is LGHNA and CDR2 is YNFKEQ. The chain's CDR3 is CASSQVMGVAGFTDTQYF. The CDR3 DNA follows: TGTGCCAGCAGCCAAGTCATGGGGGTAGCGGGATTCACAGATACGCAGTATTTT.

CDR3 sequence (DNA): TGTGCCAGCAGTCGTGCTCCGGGACAGCGTAGGGATGGCTACACCTTC. This sequence encodes CASSRAPGQRRDGYTF. The chain couples TRBV12-3 or TRBV12-4 to TRBJ1-2; 7 bases agree with TRBD1. Trimming took 5 bases from V and 6 from J; bases not matched to a gene: 15. The length of the CDR3 is 16 residues.

V gene TRBV4-2 combines with J gene TRBJ2-5; D gene ambiguous. CDR1 and CDR2 from the germline V gene are LGHNA and YNFKEQ. Trimming removed 2 bases at V and 4 bases at J, with 11 bases between. The CDR3 length is 14 residues. The CDR3 DNA is TGTGCCAGCAGCCAACTTATGGATTTAGAGACCCAGTACTTC. Translation gives CASSQLMDLETQYF.

In regard to this clonotype: Its ends do not fully match the called genes, so a read error is possible. CDR3 residues: CTSSSAGTGGTSVRNEQFF. CDR3 nucleotides: TGTACCAGCAGCAGCGCCGGGACAGGGGGCACTTCTGTGCGGAATGAGCAGTTCTTC. This chain connects TRBV12-3 or TRBV12-4 to TRBJ2-1, with TRBD1 matching over 12 bases. This CDR3 is 19 amino acids long.